This entry concerns a single TCR beta chain. RNA was extracted from bulk tissue without any cell sorting. More than 3 cm separated this lung sample from the edge of the tumor. V dropped 6 bases and J dropped 12; count of bases not matched to a gene: 19. The V gene's germline CDR1 is SQVTM and CDR2 ANQGSEA. The CDR3 has 15 residues. This entry comes from a study of tumor and adjacent non-tumor tissue in lung cancer. A modified ARM-PCR protocol with three rounds of nested PCR amplified TCRbeta. TCRdb analysed the multiplex PCR reads with MiXCR anew, one entry per CDR3 protein. The sample contains under 95,000 distinct CDR3 sequences, 70% to 90% of which appear only once.

Sequences were obtained from distant non-tumor lung tissue. The chain is built from TRBV29-1 and TRBJ2-2; 7 bases fit TRBD2. The sequence came from a man in his sixties with non-small cell lung cancer. In DNA form, the CDR3 reads TGCAGCGTGACCGGGACTAACGGGTTCACCGTGAAGCTGTTTTTT. This encodes CSVTGTNGFTVKLFF.